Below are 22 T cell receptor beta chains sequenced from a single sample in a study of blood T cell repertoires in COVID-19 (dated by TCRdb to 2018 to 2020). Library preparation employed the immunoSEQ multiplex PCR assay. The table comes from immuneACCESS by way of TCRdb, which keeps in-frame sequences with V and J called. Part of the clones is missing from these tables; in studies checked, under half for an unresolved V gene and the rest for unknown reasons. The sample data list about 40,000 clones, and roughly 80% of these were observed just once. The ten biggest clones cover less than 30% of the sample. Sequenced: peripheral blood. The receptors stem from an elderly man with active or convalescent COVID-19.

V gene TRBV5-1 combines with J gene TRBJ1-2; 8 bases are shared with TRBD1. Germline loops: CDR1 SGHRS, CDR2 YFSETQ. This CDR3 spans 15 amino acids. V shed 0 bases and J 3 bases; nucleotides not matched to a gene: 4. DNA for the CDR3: TGCGCCAGCAGCTTGGCTGGACAGGGCGACTATGGCTACACCTTC. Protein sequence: CASSLAGQGDYGYTF.

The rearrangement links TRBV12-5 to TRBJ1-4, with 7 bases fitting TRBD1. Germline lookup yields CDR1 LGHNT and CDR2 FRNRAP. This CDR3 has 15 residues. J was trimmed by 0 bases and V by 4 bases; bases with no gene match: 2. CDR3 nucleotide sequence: TGTGCTAGTGGTTCGGGACAGTCAACTAATGAAAAACTGTTTTTT. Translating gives CASGSGQSTNEKLFF.

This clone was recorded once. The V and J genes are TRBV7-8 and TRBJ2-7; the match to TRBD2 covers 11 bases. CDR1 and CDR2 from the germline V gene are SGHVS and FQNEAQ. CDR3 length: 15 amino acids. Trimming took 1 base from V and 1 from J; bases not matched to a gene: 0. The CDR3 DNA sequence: TGTGCCAGCAGCTTAGGGACTAGCGGGTCCTACGAGCAGTACTTC. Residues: CASSLGTSGSYEQYF.

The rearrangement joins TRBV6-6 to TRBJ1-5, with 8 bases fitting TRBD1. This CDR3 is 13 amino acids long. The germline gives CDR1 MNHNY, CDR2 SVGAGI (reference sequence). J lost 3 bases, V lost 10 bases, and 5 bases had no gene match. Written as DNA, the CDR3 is TGTGCCACGACGACAGGGGTCAATCAGCCCCAGCATTTT. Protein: CATTTGVNQPQHF.

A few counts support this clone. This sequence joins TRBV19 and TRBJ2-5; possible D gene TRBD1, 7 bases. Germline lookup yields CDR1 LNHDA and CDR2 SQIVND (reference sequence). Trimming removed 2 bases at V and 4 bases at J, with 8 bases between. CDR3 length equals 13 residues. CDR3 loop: CASSIQGGETQYF. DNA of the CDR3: TGTGCCAGTAGTATACAGGGGGGAGAGACCCAGTACTTC. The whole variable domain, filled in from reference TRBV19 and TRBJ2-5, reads DGGITQSPKYLFRKEGQNVTLSCEQNLNHDAMYWYRQDPGQGLRLIYYSQIVNDFQKGDIAEGYSVSREKKESFPLTVTSAQKNPTAFYLCASSIQGGETQYFGPGTRLLVL.

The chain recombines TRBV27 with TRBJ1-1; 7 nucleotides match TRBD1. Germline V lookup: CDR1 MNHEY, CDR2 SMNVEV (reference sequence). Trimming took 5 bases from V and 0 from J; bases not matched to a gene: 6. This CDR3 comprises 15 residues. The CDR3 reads CASSTPGQMNTEAFF. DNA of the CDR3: TGTGCCAGCAGTACCCCGGGACAGATGAACACTGAAGCTTTCTTT.

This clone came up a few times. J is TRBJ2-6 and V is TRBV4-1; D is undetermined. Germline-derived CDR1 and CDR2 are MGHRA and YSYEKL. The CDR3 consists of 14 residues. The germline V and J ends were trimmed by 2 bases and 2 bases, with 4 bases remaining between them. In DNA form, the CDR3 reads TGCGCCAGCAGCCAACGTACTGGGGCCAACGTCCTGACTTTC. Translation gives CASSQRTGANVLTF.

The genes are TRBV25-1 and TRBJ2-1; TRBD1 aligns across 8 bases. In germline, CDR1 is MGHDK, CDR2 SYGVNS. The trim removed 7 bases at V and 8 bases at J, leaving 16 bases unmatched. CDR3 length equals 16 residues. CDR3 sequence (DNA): TGTGCCAGCAACTCGAGGGGCCAGGGGGCCATGGATGAGCAGTTCTTC. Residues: CASNSRGQGAMDEQFF.

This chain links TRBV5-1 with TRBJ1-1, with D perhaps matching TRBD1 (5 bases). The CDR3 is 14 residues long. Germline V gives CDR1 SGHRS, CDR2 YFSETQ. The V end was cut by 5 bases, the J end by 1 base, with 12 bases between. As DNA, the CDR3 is TGCGCCAGCAGAAGAGAAACAGGGAACACTGAAGCTTTCTTT. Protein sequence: CASRRETGNTEAFF.

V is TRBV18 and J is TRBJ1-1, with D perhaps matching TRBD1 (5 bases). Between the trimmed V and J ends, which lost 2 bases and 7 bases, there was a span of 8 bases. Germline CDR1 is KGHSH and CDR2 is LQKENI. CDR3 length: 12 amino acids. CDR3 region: CASSPGAGEAFF. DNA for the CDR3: TGTGCCAGCTCACCAGGGGCAGGTGAAGCTTTCTTT.

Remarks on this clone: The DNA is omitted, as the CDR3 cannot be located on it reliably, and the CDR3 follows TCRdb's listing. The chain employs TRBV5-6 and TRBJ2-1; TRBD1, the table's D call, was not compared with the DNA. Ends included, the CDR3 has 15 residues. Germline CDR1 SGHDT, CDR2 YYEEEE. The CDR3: CASSFGPGNYNEQFF.

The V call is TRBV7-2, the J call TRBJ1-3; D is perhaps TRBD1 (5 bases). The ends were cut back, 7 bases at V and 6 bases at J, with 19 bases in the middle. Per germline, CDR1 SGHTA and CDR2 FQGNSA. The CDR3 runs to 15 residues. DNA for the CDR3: TGTGCCAGCACTCGAACAGGAGCTGGAGCAAACACCATATATTTT. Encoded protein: CASTRTGAGANTIYF.

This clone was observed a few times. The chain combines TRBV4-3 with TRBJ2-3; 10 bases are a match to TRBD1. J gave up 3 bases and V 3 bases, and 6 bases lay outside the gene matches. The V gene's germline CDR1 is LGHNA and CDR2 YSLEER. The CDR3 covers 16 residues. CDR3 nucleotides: TGCGCCAGCAGCCAGTACCGGGACAGGGGTACAGATACGCAGTATTTT. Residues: CASSQYRDRGTDTQYF.

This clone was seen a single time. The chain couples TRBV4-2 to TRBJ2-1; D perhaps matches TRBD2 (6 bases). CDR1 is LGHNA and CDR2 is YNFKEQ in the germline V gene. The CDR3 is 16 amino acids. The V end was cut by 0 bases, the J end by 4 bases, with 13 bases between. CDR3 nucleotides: TGTGCCAGCAGCCAAGATTGGGACCGGGGGTACAATGAGCAGTTCTTC. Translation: CASSQDWDRGYNEQFF.

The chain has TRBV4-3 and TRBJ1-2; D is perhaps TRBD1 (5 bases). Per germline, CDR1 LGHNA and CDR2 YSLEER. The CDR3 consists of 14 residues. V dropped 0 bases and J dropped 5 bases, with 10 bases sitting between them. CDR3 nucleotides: TGCGCCAGCAGCCAAGATGGGCAGGGATATGGCTACACCTTC. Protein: CASSQDGQGYGYTF.

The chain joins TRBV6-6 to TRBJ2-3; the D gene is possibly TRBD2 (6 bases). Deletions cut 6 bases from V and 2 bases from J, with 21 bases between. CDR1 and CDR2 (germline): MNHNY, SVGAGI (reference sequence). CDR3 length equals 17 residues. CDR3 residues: CASSRGRRSGYTDTQYF. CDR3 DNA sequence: TGTGCCAGCAGCCGAGGTAGACGTAGCGGATACACAGATACGCAGTATTTT.

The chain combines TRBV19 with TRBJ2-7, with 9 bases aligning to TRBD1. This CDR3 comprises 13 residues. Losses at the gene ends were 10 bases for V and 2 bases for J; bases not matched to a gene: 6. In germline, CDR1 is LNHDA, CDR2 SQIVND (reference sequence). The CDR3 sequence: CATEGQGAYEQYF. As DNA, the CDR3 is TGTGCCACTGAGGGACAGGGAGCCTACGAGCAGTACTTC.

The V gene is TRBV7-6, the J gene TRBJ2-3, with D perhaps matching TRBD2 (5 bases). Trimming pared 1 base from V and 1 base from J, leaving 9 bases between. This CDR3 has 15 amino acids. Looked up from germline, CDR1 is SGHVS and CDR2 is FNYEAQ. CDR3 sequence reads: CASSLGAVRTDTQYF. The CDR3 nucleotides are TGTGCCAGCAGCTTAGGAGCGGTGCGCACAGATACGCAGTATTTT.

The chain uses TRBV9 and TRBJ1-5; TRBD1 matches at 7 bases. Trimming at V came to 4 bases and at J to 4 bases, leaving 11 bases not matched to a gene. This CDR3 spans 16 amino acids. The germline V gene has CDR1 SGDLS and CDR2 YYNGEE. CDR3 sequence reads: CASSKRTGTANQPQHF. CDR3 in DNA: TGTGCCAGCAGCAAACGAACCGGGACAGCAAATCAGCCCCAGCATTTT. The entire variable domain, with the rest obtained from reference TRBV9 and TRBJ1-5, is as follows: DSGVTQTPKHLITATGQRVTLRCSPRSGDLSVYWYQQSLDQGLQFLIQYYNGEERAKGNILERFSAQQFPDLHSELNLSSLELGDSALYFCASSKRTGTANQPQHFGDGTRLSIL.

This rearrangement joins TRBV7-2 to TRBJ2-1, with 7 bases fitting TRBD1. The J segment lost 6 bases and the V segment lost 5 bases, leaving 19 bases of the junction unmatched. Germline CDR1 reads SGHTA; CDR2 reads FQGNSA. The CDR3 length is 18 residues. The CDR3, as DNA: TGTGCCAGCAGCAAGACAGGGACGGCGTCCCTAAGGGGCAATGAGCAGTTCTTC. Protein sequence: CASSKTGTASLRGNEQFF.

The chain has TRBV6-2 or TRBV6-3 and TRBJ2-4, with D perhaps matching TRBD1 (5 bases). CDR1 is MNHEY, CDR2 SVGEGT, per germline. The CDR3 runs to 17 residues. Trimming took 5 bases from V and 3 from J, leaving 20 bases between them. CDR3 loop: CASSNPRGASNKNIQYF. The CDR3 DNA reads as TGTGCCAGCAGTAACCCCCGTGGGGCCTCCAACAAAAACATTCAGTACTTC.

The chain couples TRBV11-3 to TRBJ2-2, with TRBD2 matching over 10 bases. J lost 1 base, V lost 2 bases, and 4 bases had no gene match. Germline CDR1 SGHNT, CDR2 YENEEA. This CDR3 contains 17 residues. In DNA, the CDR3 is TGTGCCAGCAGCTTATTTCCTAGCGGGAGGAACACCGGGGAGCTGTTTTTT. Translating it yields CASSLFPSGRNTGELFF.